These 23 T cell receptor beta chains were sequenced from one sample in a study of beta chain features in type 1 diabetes. Isolated RNA was reverse transcribed in full, so expressed TCRB transcripts were sequenced. Profiling relied on immunoSEQ multiplex PCR, and the TCRdb table lists in-frame clones only, not all of them. The profile shows about 900,000 clones, roughly 15% of them singletons. The sequencing sample was made of naive CD4+ T cells from blood. The source is a woman aged 18 to 35 in good health.

This chain uses TRBV10-3 with TRBJ2-1; 7 bases align to TRBD2. This CDR3 comprises 13 residues. The junction had 4 bases not matched to a gene; V was cut back by 7 bases and J by 4 bases. Germline V lookup: CDR1 ENHRY, CDR2 SYGVKD. This CDR3 reads CAITRESYNEQFF. For the CDR3, the DNA is TGTGCCATCACGCGGGAGAGTTACAATGAGCAGTTCTTC.

The chain combines TRBV11-3 with TRBJ2-7; perhaps TRBD1 as D (6 bases). Trimming removed 3 bases at V and 2 bases at J, with 8 bases between. Germline V CDR1 and CDR2: SGHNT, YENEEA. The CDR3 loop spans 13 amino acids. CDR3 sequence: CASSLTGAYEQYF. DNA for the CDR3: TGTGCCAGCAGCTTGACAGGCGCCTACGAGCAGTACTTC.

As regards this clone: The DNA is left out, because the CDR3 cannot be placed on it with certainty; the CDR3 is given as TCRdb lists it. The chain has TRBV18 and TRBJ1-1. CDR1 and CDR2 (germline): KGHSH, LQKENI. The CDR3 spans 17 residues, counting both ends. CDR3: CASSPRLGLGMGTEAFF.

This rearrangement joins TRBV7-2 to TRBJ2-1, with 10 bases matching TRBD2. This CDR3 comprises 15 residues. The V and J ends lost 6 bases and 1 base, in that order; junction bases with no gene match: 3. Germline V lookup: CDR1 SGHTA, CDR2 FQGNSA. CDR3 loop: CASSTSGNSYNEQFF. The CDR3 DNA sequence: TGTGCCAGCAGTACTAGCGGGAATTCCTACAATGAGCAGTTCTTC. Full variable domain (outside the CDR3, taken from reference TRBV7-2 and TRBJ2-1): GAGVSQSPSNKVTEKGKDVELRCDPISGHTALYWYRQSLGQGLEFLIYFQGNSAPDKSGLPSDRFSAERTGGSVSTLTIQRTQQEDSAVYLCASSTSGNSYNEQFFGPGTRLTVL.

This CDR3 reads CASSLARADYEQYF. CDR3 DNA: TGCGCCAGCAGCTTGGCCAGGGCGGACTACGAGCAGTACTTC. This chain links TRBV5-1 with TRBJ2-7; D is perhaps TRBD1 (5 bases). This CDR3 contains 14 residues. CDR1 is SGHRS, CDR2 YFSETQ, per germline. V lost 0 bases and J 3 bases, leaving 10 bases between the germline ends.

This rearrangement joins TRBV18 to TRBJ2-6; 7 nucleotides match TRBD1. The V gene end was trimmed by 5 bases and the J gene end by 4 bases; junction bases not matched to a gene: 11. CDR1 KGHSH and CDR2 LQKENI come from the germline V gene. This CDR3 spans 17 amino acids. The CDR3 DNA follows: TGTGCCAGCTCAACAAACAGGGGAGACACAGGGGCCAACGTCCTGACTTTC. Translating gives CASSTNRGDTGANVLTF. Using reference TRBV18 and TRBJ2-6 for the parts outside the CDR3, the full variable domain is NAGVMQNPRHLVRRRGQEARLRCSPMKGHSHVYWYRQLPEEGLKFMVYLQKENIIDESGMPKERFSAEFPKEGPSILRIQQVVRGDSAAYFCASSTNRGDTGANVLTFGAGSRLTVL.

Remarks on this clone: The sample holds other DNA sequences that translate to the same CDR3. The chain carries TRBV27 and TRBJ2-6; D ambiguous. The CDR3 is made up of 13 amino acids. Trimming left V 6 bases short and J 4 bases short, with 7 bases between. CDR1 and CDR2 (germline): MNHEY, SMNVEV (reference sequence). The CDR3 coding sequence is TGTGCCAGCAGCCTCTTCGGGGCCAACGTCCTGACTTTC. As protein: CASSLFGANVLTF.

This clone occurred a few times. The V and J genes are TRBV6-9 and TRBJ2-3; 8 positions match TRBD1. The trim removed 7 bases at V and 0 bases at J, leaving 15 bases unmatched. Germline values: CDR1 MNHGY, CDR2 SVAAGI. The CDR3 totals 18 residues. The CDR3 DNA reads as TGTGCCAGCACCCTCCGGGACAGGACTCGTTCTAGCACAGATACGCAGTATTTT. Protein product: CASTLRDRTRSSTDTQYF.

The rearrangement links TRBV5-4 to TRBJ2-1; TRBD1 matches at 7 bases. This CDR3 has 17 amino acids. Per the germline V gene, CDR1 is SGHNT and CDR2 is YYREEE (reference sequence). V gave up 0 bases and J gave up 1 base; unmatched junction bases: 7. CDR3 sequence: CASSLVSQGISYNEQFF. In nucleotides, the CDR3 is TGTGCCAGCAGCTTGGTCTCACAGGGGATTTCCTACAATGAGCAGTTCTTC.

A note on this clone: At the DNA level, this CDR3 is encoded by other sequences in the same sample as well. The chain uses TRBV27 and TRBJ2-7; D is undetermined. CDR1 is MNHEY and CDR2 is SMNVEV in the germline V gene (reference sequence). The CDR3 consists of 14 residues. V lost 5 bases, J lost 1 base, and 12 bases lay in between. The CDR3 is CASSLSRESYEQYF. The CDR3 nucleotides are TGTGCCAGCAGTCTTTCCCGAGAGTCCTACGAGCAGTACTTC.

The chain is built from TRBV5-1 and TRBJ2-1; no clear D gene. Trimming pared 1 base from V and 4 bases from J, leaving 6 bases between. This CDR3 comprises 13 residues. The germline gives CDR1 SGHRS, CDR2 YFSETQ. CDR3 nucleotides: TGCGCCAGCAGCTTGAAGACTTACAATGAGCAGTTCTTC. Its translation is CASSLKTYNEQFF.

The chain links TRBV7-3 to TRBJ2-1, with TRBD2 matching 10 bases. This CDR3 is 16 amino acids long. Germline values: CDR1 SGHTA, CDR2 FQGTGA. Trimming cost V 2 bases and J 4 bases; bases outside gene matches: 5. DNA for the CDR3: TGTGCCAGCAGCTTACTAGCGGGAGCCGGGTACAATGAGCAGTTCTTC. As protein: CASSLLAGAGYNEQFF.

This clone has more than one count but fewer than ten. The rearrangement uses TRBV18 and TRBJ2-1, with 9 nucleotides matching TRBD2. This CDR3 comprises 16 residues. In germline, CDR1 is KGHSH, CDR2 LQKENI. V lost 1 base, J lost 8 bases, and 9 bases stayed unmatched. The CDR3: CASSPLEASGIYEQFF. The CDR3 DNA reads TGTGCCAGCTCACCACTAGAGGCTAGCGGGATTTATGAGCAGTTCTTC.

This clone turned up a few times. The V gene is TRBV5-4, the J gene TRBJ2-3, with 9 bases lining up with TRBD2. This CDR3 is built from 17 residues. V shed 3 bases and J 2 bases; nucleotides not matched to a gene: 10. Germline values: CDR1 SGHNT, CDR2 YYREEE (reference sequence). CDR3 protein: CASSSLAGETFTDTQYF. Here the CDR3 DNA reads TGTGCCAGCAGCTCCTTAGCGGGAGAAACGTTCACAGATACGCAGTATTTT. Filled out from reference TRBV5-4 and TRBJ2-3, the complete variable domain reads ETGVTQSPTHLIKTRGQQVTLRCSSQSGHNTVSWYQQALGQGPQFIFQYYREEENGRGNFPPRFSGLQFPNYSSELNVNALELDDSALYLCASSSLAGETFTDTQYFGPGTRLTVL.

This clone turned up a few times. Here the CDR3 reads CASSVRLAGVSEAQYF. CDR3 DNA sequence: TGTGCCAGCAGCGTTCGACTAGCGGGAGTGTCAGAGGCGCAGTATTTT. The rearrangement links TRBV9 to TRBJ2-3; TRBD2 agrees at 12 bases. The ends lost 2 bases at V and 10 bases at J; junction bases unmatched: 11. Per germline, CDR1 SGDLS and CDR2 YYNGEE. The CDR3 sequence is 16 residues long.

The gene calls are TRBV28 and TRBJ2-5; D is unclear. The germline CDR1 and CDR2 sequences are MDHEN and SYDVKM. The CDR3 loop spans 13 amino acids. The V gene lost 4 bases and the J gene lost 0 bases, with 6 bases spanning the gap. In nucleotides, the CDR3 is TGTGCCAGCAGTTACGGAAACCAAGAGACCCAGTACTTC. Residues: CASSYGNQETQYF.

This clone was observed a few times. The V call is TRBV10-3, the J call TRBJ2-7, with TRBD2 matching over 13 bases. Germline CDR1 is ENHRY and CDR2 is SYGVKD. V dropped 5 bases and J dropped 6; count of bases not matched to a gene: 10. The CDR3 extends over 16 amino acids. CDR3 amino acids: CAISPGTSGMYSEQYF. Written as DNA, the CDR3 is TGTGCCATCAGTCCCGGGACTAGCGGGATGTACTCCGAGCAGTACTTC.

This chain connects TRBV28 to TRBJ2-7; 8 bases align to TRBD2. V trimming: 6 bases; J trimming: 0 bases; junction bases outside the gene matches: 7. CDR1 and CDR2 (germline): MDHEN, SYDVKM. The CDR3 spans 15 residues. CDR3 sequence: CASSHGRAGSYEQYF. CDR3 DNA sequence: TGTGCCAGCAGCCACGGGAGGGCAGGCTCCTACGAGCAGTACTTC.

V gene TRBV30 combines with J gene TRBJ2-2, with TRBD2 matching 11 bases. The ends lost 5 bases at V and 7 bases at J; junction bases unmatched: 6. The CDR3 is 14 residues long. Germline lookup yields CDR1 GTSNPN and CDR2 SVGIG (reference sequence). Here the CDR3 DNA reads TGTGCCTGGGGGACTAGCGGAACTGGCGGGGAGCTGTTTTTT. Amino acids: CAWGTSGTGGELFF.

The sample holds a few counts of this clone. The CDR3 spells CASSLDRGSFGGYTF. The CDR3 DNA reads TGTGCCAGCAGCTTAGACAGGGGATCGTTTGGCGGCTACACCTTC. The V gene is TRBV7-9, the J gene TRBJ1-2; 7 positions agree with TRBD1. Germline-derived CDR1 and CDR2 are SEHNR and FQNEAQ (reference sequence). The trim removed 1 base at V and 8 bases at J, leaving 10 bases unmatched. This CDR3 has 15 amino acids.

This rearrangement joins TRBV19 to TRBJ1-4; D is unclear. This CDR3 region has 15 residues. Trimming took 5 bases from V and 3 from J, leaving 13 bases between them. Germline values: CDR1 LNHDA, CDR2 SQIVND (reference sequence). CDR3 sequence: CASSSSGVPNEKLFF. For the CDR3, the DNA is TGTGCCAGTAGTTCCTCAGGAGTCCCTAATGAAAAACTGTTTTTT. Combining the CDR3 with reference TRBV19 and TRBJ1-4 gives the whole variable domain DGGITQSPKYLFRKEGQNVTLSCEQNLNHDAMYWYRQDPGQGLRLIYYSQIVNDFQKGDIAEGYSVSREKKESFPLTVTSAQKNPTAFYLCASSSSGVPNEKLFFGSGTQLSVL.

V gene TRBV5-4 combines with J gene TRBJ2-1, with TRBD2 matching over 9 bases. Germline CDR1 is SGHNT and CDR2 is YYREEE (reference sequence). The V gene end was trimmed by 2 bases and the J gene end by 5 bases; junction bases not matched to a gene: 5. The CDR3 sequence is 15 residues long. CDR3: CASSFLAGSDNEQFF. The CDR3 bases are TGTGCCAGCAGCTTCCTAGCGGGGAGCGACAATGAGCAGTTCTTC. The full variable domain, with the rest looked up from reference TRBV5-4 and TRBJ2-1, is ETGVTQSPTHLIKTRGQQVTLRCSSQSGHNTVSWYQQALGQGPQFIFQYYREEENGRGNFPPRFSGLQFPNYSSELNVNALELDDSALYLCASSFLAGSDNEQFFGPGTRLTVL.

This chain joins TRBV10-3 and TRBJ2-2; the match to TRBD1 covers 7 bases. CDR1 is ENHRY and CDR2 is SYGVKD in the germline V gene. The CDR3 contains 16 residues. Trimming removed 6 bases from V and 2 bases from J; junction bases left unmatched: 9. CDR3 loop: CAISDRAVHNTGELFF. For the CDR3, the DNA is TGTGCCATCAGCGACAGGGCCGTACACAACACCGGGGAGCTGTTTTTT.